These 27 T cell receptor beta chains share one sample of origin, sequenced in a study of T-cell reconstitution after alpha-beta-depleted transplantation in children. TCRbeta library preparation incorporated unique molecular identifiers. TCRdb used MiXCR to reprocess the PCR reads, holding one entry per CDR3 protein. The profile covers 450,000 to 600,000 distinct CDR3 sequences, with roughly a tenth appearing a single time and around 2% taken by the ten largest. The specimen comprised PBMCs, sampled before TCRalphabeta/CD19-depleted stem cell transplant. These receptors originate from a child younger than 10 with inherited bone marrow failure, due to receive a stem cell transplant.

The V call is TRBV12-3 or TRBV12-4, the J call TRBJ2-3; 10 bases align to TRBD2. The CDR3 length is 13 residues. V lost 6 bases to trimming and J lost 4 bases; unmatched junction nucleotides: 1. The CDR3 region is CASRGLASDTQYF. The CDR3 bases are TGTGCCAGCAGGGGACTAGCGTCAGATACGCAGTATTTT.

This clonotype was counted at least ten times. CDR3 DNA: TGTGCCAGCAGTTTAGAGGACAGGGGGCTGGGGCAGCCCCAGCATTTT. It encodes CASSLEDRGLGQPQHF. V usage is TRBV12-3 or TRBV12-4 and J usage is TRBJ1-5; 11 nucleotides line up with TRBD1. With 1 base clipped from V and 7 bases from J, the junction kept 6 bases outside the gene matches. The CDR3 consists of 16 residues.

This clonotype has ten or more counts. The chain is built from TRBV20-1 and TRBJ2-7; 7 bases line up with TRBD2. The ends lost 1 base at V and 3 bases at J; junction bases unmatched: 6. Germline V gene lookup returns CDR1 DFQATT and CDR2 SNEGSKA (reference sequence). The CDR3 totals 14 residues. The CDR3 DNA reads TGCAGTGCTAGAGGATGGCGGGAGTACTACGAGCAGTACTTC. Protein: CSARGWREYYEQYF.

Comments on this clonotype: A much larger clone lies one base from this, so it may be a read error. The V call is TRBV24-1, the J call TRBJ2-2; D possibly uses TRBD1 or TRBD2 (5 bases each). Germline V gene data show CDR1 as KGHDR and CDR2 as SFDVKD. V was shortened by 3 bases and J by 4 bases, with 14 bases between the two germline ends. The CDR3 has 16 residues. This chain's CDR3 is CATSDEGNRVTGELFF. As DNA, the CDR3 is TGTGCCACCAGTGATGAGGGGAACAGAGTCACCGGGGAGCTGTTTTTT.

This clonotype was counted many times. V is TRBV4-3 and J is TRBJ1-2; the D gene is possibly TRBD1 (6 bases). Trimming took off 2 bases at V and 5 bases at J, with 21 bases between the two ends. The length of the CDR3 is 17 residues. Germline CDR1 is LGHNA and CDR2 is YSLEER. CDR3 bases: TGCGCCAGCAGCCAAATCGGGGGGGCAGCACCGATTTATGGCTACACCTTC. Its translation is CASSQIGGAAPIYGYTF.

This clonotype was seen repeatedly, ten times or more. The chain carries TRBV12-3 or TRBV12-4 and TRBJ1-4; TRBD1 is a possible D gene (6 bases). The V end was cut by 3 bases, the J end by 13 bases, with 12 bases between. This CDR3 has 12 amino acids. The CDR3 DNA follows: TGTGCCAGCAGTTTCGGGGGGCGCTTACTGTTTTTT. Its translation: CASSFGGRLLFF.

This clonotype was seen repeatedly, ten times or more. This chain uses TRBV5-1 with TRBJ2-2; 7 bases fit TRBD1. Germline CDR1 and CDR2: SGHRS and YFSETQ. V gave up 0 bases and J gave up 4 bases; unmatched junction bases: 0. CDR3 length equals 14 residues. DNA for the CDR3: TGCGCCAGCAGCTTGGGGGACAGCACCGGGGAGCTGTTTTTT. Protein product: CASSLGDSTGELFF. Full variable domain (remainder filled in from reference TRBV5-1 and TRBJ2-2): KAGVTQTPRYLIKTRGQQVTLSCSPISGHRSVSWYQQTPGQGLQFLFEYFSETQRNKGNFPGRFSGRQFSNSRSEMNVSTLELGDSALYLCASSLGDSTGELFFGEGSRLTVL.

At least ten counts were recorded for this clonotype. The rearrangement joins TRBV6-1 to TRBJ2-1; no clear D gene. Germline values: CDR1 MNHNS, CDR2 SASEGT. The V end lost 10 bases, the J end lost 0 bases, and 16 bases lay between the germline ends. This CDR3 spans 15 amino acids. CDR3 bases: TGTGCCACCCGGGTATCCTTGAGCTCCTACAATGAGCAGTTCTTC. This codes for CATRVSLSSYNEQFF.

There are many counts of this clonotype. The chain links TRBV20-1 to TRBJ2-1, with 10 bases matching TRBD1. This CDR3 contains 13 residues. The germline gives CDR1 DFQATT, CDR2 SNEGSKA (reference sequence). Trimming at V came to 6 bases and at J to 3 bases, leaving 2 bases not matched to a gene. The CDR3 DNA reads as TGCAGTGCGACAGGGGGCCTCTACAATGAGCAGTTCTTC. Translated: CSATGGLYNEQFF.

This clonotype was detected many times. J is TRBJ1-6 and V is TRBV5-5, with 8 bases that match TRBD1. Losses at the gene ends were 4 bases for V and 8 bases for J; bases not matched to a gene: 5. Germline assignment: CDR1 SGHKS and CDR2 YYEKEE (reference sequence). This CDR3 is 14 amino acids long. DNA of the CDR3: TGTGCCAGCAGCGACAGGGGAGTTGATTCACCCCTCCACTTT. This sequence encodes CASSDRGVDSPLHF.

Regarding this clonotype: A much larger clone is a single base away; this may be a read error. The chain couples TRBV6-2 or TRBV6-3 to TRBJ2-1; D is perhaps TRBD2 (6 bases). From germline, CDR1 is MNHEY and CDR2 SVGEGT. V dropped 2 bases and J dropped 13 bases, with 9 bases sitting between them. This CDR3 is 11 amino acids long. The CDR3 protein is CASSYPGDQFF. CDR3 sequence (DNA): TGTGCCAGCAGTTACCCGGGGGACCAGTTCTTC.

This clonotype was recorded many times. The V call is TRBV12-3 or TRBV12-4, the J call TRBJ2-7; 9 bases map to TRBD1. This CDR3 has 14 residues. V shed 6 bases, J shed 4 bases, and the junction held 7 bases outside the gene matches. The CDR3 reads CASSRDREPYEQYF. The CDR3 region has the DNA TGTGCCAGCAGCCGGGACAGGGAGCCGTACGAGCAGTACTTC.

This clonotype came up many times. The J gene is TRBJ2-7, the V gene TRBV12-3 or TRBV12-4, with D possibly TRBD1 on 6 matching bases. The CDR3 totals 11 residues. Trimming took off 8 bases at V and 2 bases at J, with 7 bases between the two ends. CDR3 region: CASGQTYEQYF. In DNA form, the CDR3 reads TGTGCCAGCGGACAGACCTACGAGCAGTACTTC.

This clonotype has a handful of counts. The rearrangement joins TRBV29-1 to TRBJ1-2; D is perhaps TRBD1 (5 bases). The ends were cut back, 3 bases at V and 8 bases at J, with 16 bases in the middle. The CDR3 is 13 residues long. Germline V lookup: CDR1 SQVTM, CDR2 ANQGSEA. DNA for the CDR3: TGCAGCGTTGACTCTTCAGGGCGTCTGGGCTACACCTTC. Its protein product is CSVDSSGRLGYTF. The variable domain in full, with the rest retrieved from reference TRBV29-1 and TRBJ1-2, is SAVISQKPSRDICQRGTSLTIQCQVDSQVTMMFWYRQQPGQSLTLIATANQGSEATYESGFVIDKFPISRPNLTFSTLTVSNMSPEDSSIYLCSVDSSGRLGYTFGSGTRLTVV.

This chain links TRBV7-8 with TRBJ2-7; perhaps TRBD2 as D (5 bases). This CDR3 spans 14 amino acids. The germline V and J ends were trimmed by 1 base and 2 bases, with 9 bases remaining between them. Germline CDR1 SGHVS, CDR2 FQNEAQ. This CDR3 is CASSLGGYAYEQYF. In DNA, the CDR3 is TGTGCCAGCAGCTTAGGCGGGTATGCCTACGAGCAGTACTTC.

The table lists this clonotype with many counts. V usage is TRBV27 and J usage is TRBJ2-7, with 8 bases lining up with TRBD2. The CDR3 is 14 residues long. Losses at the gene ends were 2 bases for V and 6 bases for J; bases not matched to a gene: 6. The germline V gene has CDR1 MNHEY and CDR2 SMNVEV (reference sequence). CDR3 in DNA: TGTGCCAGCAGTTTAGCGGGAGGAATCCTCGAGCAGTACTTC. Its protein is CASSLAGGILEQYF.

This chain joins TRBV27 and TRBJ2-3; D may be TRBD2 (5 bases). The germline V and J ends were trimmed by 7 bases and 5 bases, with 16 bases remaining between them. Germline loops: CDR1 MNHEY, CDR2 SMNVEV (reference sequence). There are 14 residues in the CDR3. In DNA, the CDR3 is TGTGCCAGCACCACACTGTTGGCGGGAGATACGCAGTATTTT. Protein: CASTTLLAGDTQYF.

This clonotype showed up many times. This sequence joins TRBV5-1 and TRBJ2-1; D unresolved. Germline lookup yields CDR1 SGHRS and CDR2 YFSETQ. The V end was cut by 0 bases, the J end by 2 bases, with 12 bases between. The CDR3 spans 16 residues. CDR3 sequence: CASSLEGPDPYNEQFF. The CDR3 DNA follows: TGCGCCAGCAGCTTGGAAGGGCCGGACCCCTACAATGAGCAGTTCTTC. The variable domain in full, completed from reference TRBV5-1 and TRBJ2-1, reads KAGVTQTPRYLIKTRGQQVTLSCSPISGHRSVSWYQQTPGQGLQFLFEYFSETQRNKGNFPGRFSGRQFSNSRSEMNVSTLELGDSALYLCASSLEGPDPYNEQFFGPGTRLTVL.

The table lists this clonotype with many counts. The chain joins TRBV4-1 to TRBJ2-5; D remains ambiguous. The CDR3 runs to 15 residues. Per germline, CDR1 MGHRA and CDR2 YSYEKL. V shed 6 bases and J shed 3 bases, with 17 bases lying between them. CDR3 residues: CASSPPGFEEETQYF. CDR3 nucleotide sequence: TGCGCCAGCAGTCCCCCTGGCTTTGAAGAAGAGACCCAGTACTTC.

This clonotype was recorded at least ten times. V usage is TRBV9 and J usage is TRBJ2-7; D is perhaps TRBD1 (6 bases). The CDR3 is 14 residues long. Between the trimmed V and J ends, which lost 0 bases and 2 bases, there was a span of 9 bases. The germline V gene has CDR1 SGDLS and CDR2 YYNGEE. In nucleotides, the CDR3 is TGTGCCAGCAGCGTAGGCAGGGGCCCCTACGAGCAGTACTTC. Translated: CASSVGRGPYEQYF.

Worth noting for this clonotype: A much larger clone lies one base from this, so it may be a read error. The V call is TRBV29-1, the J call TRBJ2-1, with D perhaps TRBD2 (7 bases). Germline-derived CDR1 and CDR2 are SQVTM and ANQGSEA. The CDR3 sequence is 12 residues long. CDR3 nucleotide sequence: TGCAGCTATGAGGGGGGGTGGAATGACCAGTTCTTC. It yields the protein CSYEGGWNDQFF.

This clonotype was found a few times. The chain combines TRBV3-1 with TRBJ2-5; D is undetermined. V lost 6 bases to trimming and J lost 5 bases, with 19 bases between them. Germline values: CDR1 LGHDT, CDR2 YNNKEL (reference sequence). This CDR3 is 15 amino acids long. The CDR3 DNA follows: TGTGCCAGCAGGCACCCAGCCTCCGCCCCTGAGACCCAGTACTTC. This sequence encodes CASRHPASAPETQYF.

V is TRBV4-3 and J is TRBJ2-3; no reliable D call. Trimming removed 1 base from V and 3 bases from J, with 20 bases in between. The CDR3 has 18 amino acids. Germline loops: CDR1 LGHNA, CDR2 YSLEER. DNA of the CDR3: TGCGCCAGCAGCCAAGGGATCACCGGATATGAGATGACAGATACGCAGTATTTT. As protein: CASSQGITGYEMTDTQYF.

This clonotype has a count of ten or more. The V and J genes are TRBV9 and TRBJ2-6; perhaps TRBD2 as D (6 bases). The V gene lost 6 bases and the J gene lost 2 bases, with 15 bases spanning the gap. This CDR3 contains 16 residues. Germline V gene lookup returns CDR1 SGDLS and CDR2 YYNGEE. The CDR3 sequence: CASTRTGGTGANVLTF. DNA of the CDR3: TGTGCCAGCACCCGTACTGGGGGGACTGGGGCCAACGTCCTGACTTTC.

Note on this clonotype: Mismatch with germline at one junction end may stem from a read error. The chain combines TRBV15 with TRBJ1-2, with D uncertain. CDR1 LNHNV and CDR2 YYDKDF come from the germline V gene (reference sequence). This CDR3 comprises 15 residues. CDR3 residues: CATNRIWPFPNGYTF. The CDR3 DNA is TGTGCCACCAACAGAATTTGGCCCTTTCCGAATGGCTACACCTTC.

The table lists this clonotype with many counts. At one end the junction does not follow the germline gene, possibly because of a read error. The chain has TRBV5-1 and TRBJ2-5; no reliable D call. CDR3 length: 9 residues. The germline gives CDR1 SGHRS, CDR2 YFSETQ. CDR3 in amino acids: CASSLGRCF. The CDR3 DNA sequence: TGCGCCAGCAGCTTAGGACGTTGCTTC. The full variable domain, rest sourced from reference TRBV5-1 and TRBJ2-5, is KAGVTQTPRYLIKTRGQQVTLSCSPISGHRSVSWYQQTPGQGLQFLFEYFSETQRNKGNFPGRFSGRQFSNSRSEMNVSTLELGDSALYLCASSLGRCFGPGTRLLVL.

Note on this clonotype: A read error is possible here, since a much larger clone lies one base away. The V and J genes are TRBV5-1 and TRBJ1-4; D gene unclear. Trimming shortened V by 4 bases and J by 2 bases, and 15 bases separated the two germline ends. Germline-derived CDR1 and CDR2 are SGHRS and YFSETQ. CDR3 length equals 16 residues. The CDR3 DNA follows: TGCGCCAGCAGCCTGCTTGGGAGGGAGACTAATGAAAAACTGTTTTTT. It codes for CASSLLGRETNEKLFF.